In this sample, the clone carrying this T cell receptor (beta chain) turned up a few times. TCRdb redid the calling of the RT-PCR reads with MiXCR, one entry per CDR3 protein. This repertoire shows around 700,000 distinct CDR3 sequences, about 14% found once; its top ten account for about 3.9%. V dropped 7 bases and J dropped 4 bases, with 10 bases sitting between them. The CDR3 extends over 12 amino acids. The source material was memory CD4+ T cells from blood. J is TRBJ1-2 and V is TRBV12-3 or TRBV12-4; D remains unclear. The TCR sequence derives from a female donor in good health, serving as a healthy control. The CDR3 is CASMGDFYGYTF. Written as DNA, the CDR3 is TGTGCCAGCATGGGAGACTTCTATGGCTACACCTTC.